Listed below are T cell receptor beta chains from one sample, sequenced in a study of spatial heterogeneity in lung cancer. TCRdb reprocessed the 5' RACE reads with MiXCR, giving one entry per CDR3 protein. The sample lists some 20,000 distinct CDR3 sequences, over 3% occurring once. The sequences come from PBMCs, collected at surgery. The receptors were sampled from a female donor with early-stage non-small cell lung cancer. Both conserved end residues are part of each CDR3. The order of the fields is clone size, J gene, V gene, D gene, CDR3 DNA, CDR3 protein. A D gene is named only where the DNA matches it firmly. Clone size is shown for a subset of rows, as once, few, many or a class of expanded clone.

clone size: many
J gene: TRBJ2-5
V gene: TRBV5-1
D gene: TRBD1
CDR3 DNA: TGCGCCAGCAGCCGCTCCGGGACAGGGGGCGCGGAAGAGACCCAGTACTTC
CDR3 protein: CASSRSGTGGAEETQYF

clone size: many
J gene: TRBJ1-2
V gene: TRBV19
D gene: NA
CDR3 DNA: TGTGCCAGTAGTATTGTCCAGACGAATGGCTACACCTTC
CDR3 protein: CASSIVQTNGYTF

clone size: many
J gene: TRBJ2-4
V gene: TRBV6-1
D gene: NA
CDR3 DNA: TGTGCCAGCAGTGATGTGTTAGGGGCCAAAAACATTCAGTACTTC
CDR3 protein: CASSDVLGAKNIQYF

clone size: many
J gene: TRBJ2-7
V gene: TRBV15
D gene: NA
CDR3 DNA: TGTGCCACCAGCAGAGATGGTGGAGGGATCGACGAGCAGTACTTC
CDR3 protein: CATSRDGGGIDEQYF

clone size: many
J gene: TRBJ2-3
V gene: TRBV11-2
D gene: TRBD2
CDR3 DNA: TGTGCCAGCAGCCTCTTGACTAGCAGGGCAGATACGCAGTATTTT
CDR3 protein: CASSLLTSRADTQYF

clone size: many
J gene: TRBJ2-1
V gene: TRBV3-1
D gene: TRBD2
CDR3 DNA: TGTGCCAGCAGCCATCCCCGGGGGCGACTAGCGGGAAGGGGCAATGAGCAGTTCTTC
CDR3 protein: CASSHPRGRLAGRGNEQFF

clone size: many
J gene: TRBJ2-5
V gene: TRBV4-1
D gene: NA
CDR3 DNA: TGCGCCAGCAGCCAAGAATTCCGGGACCGAGAGACCCAGTACTTC
CDR3 protein: CASSQEFRDRETQYF

clone size: many
J gene: TRBJ2-1
V gene: TRBV7-6
D gene: NA
CDR3 DNA: TGTGCCAGCAGGTACCGGGACTCATCGTACAATGAGCAGTTCTTC
CDR3 protein: CASRYRDSSYNEQFF

clone size: many
J gene: TRBJ2-7
V gene: TRBV3-1
D gene: NA
CDR3 DNA: TGTGCCAGCAGCTACGGGTACGAGCAGTACTTC
CDR3 protein: CASSYGYEQYF

clone size: few
J gene: TRBJ2-2
V gene: TRBV6-5
D gene: NA
CDR3 DNA: TGTGCCAGCAGCCGCGACAGGAGGACCGGGGAGCTGTTTTTT
CDR3 protein: CASSRDRRTGELFF

clone size: many
J gene: TRBJ1-1
V gene: TRBV12-3/TRBV12-4
D gene: NA
CDR3 DNA: TGTGCCAGCAGTTCCGCCATAACCCTGAACACTGAAGCTTTCTTT
CDR3 protein: CASSSAITLNTEAFF

clone size: many
J gene: TRBJ2-4
V gene: TRBV11-2
D gene: TRBD1
CDR3 DNA: TGTGCCAGCAGCTTAGTTTGGACAGGGAAAAACATTCAGTACTTC
CDR3 protein: CASSLVWTGKNIQYF

clone size: NA
J gene: TRBJ2-1
V gene: TRBV9
D gene: NA
CDR3 DNA: TGTGCCAGCAGCGTAGAGGACCCGCACAATGAGCAGTTCTTC
CDR3 protein: CASSVEDPHNEQFF

clone size: many
J gene: TRBJ2-1
V gene: TRBV7-9
D gene: NA
CDR3 DNA: TGTGCCAGCAGCTCCCAAGAAGGCTCCTACAATGAGCAGTTCTTC
CDR3 protein: CASSSQEGSYNEQFF

clone size: many
J gene: TRBJ2-7
V gene: TRBV11-2
D gene: TRBD2
CDR3 DNA: TGTGCCAGCAGCTTAGAGGGACTAGCGGGTTTCGTGGAGCAGTACTTC
CDR3 protein: CASSLEGLAGFVEQYF

clone size: many
J gene: TRBJ2-2
V gene: TRBV11-3
D gene: TRBD1
CDR3 DNA: TGTGCCAGCAGCTTAGATCGTTTTGGGACAGGCAGAAACACCGGGGAGCTGTTTTTT
CDR3 protein: CASSLDRFGTGRNTGELFF

clone size: many
J gene: TRBJ1-2
V gene: TRBV2
D gene: TRBD1
CDR3 DNA: TGTGCCAGCAGTCGACAGGGGGCACACTATGGCTACACCTTC
CDR3 protein: CASSRQGAHYGYTF

clone size: many
J gene: TRBJ2-5
V gene: TRBV20-1
D gene: TRBD2
CDR3 DNA: TGCAGTGCTAGATCTCCGCTAGCGGGGGGAGAGACCCAGTACTTC
CDR3 protein: CSARSPLAGGETQYF

clone size: many
J gene: TRBJ2-3
V gene: TRBV13
D gene: NA
CDR3 DNA: TGTGCCAGCAGCTTAATCGGCAGGGAAAATACGCAGTATTTT
CDR3 protein: CASSLIGRENTQYF

clone size: many
J gene: TRBJ2-1
V gene: TRBV20-1
D gene: TRBD1
CDR3 DNA: TGCAGTGCTAGAGAGGAAGGGACAGGGATTTTGGTCTACAATGAGCAGTTCTTC
CDR3 protein: CSAREEGTGILVYNEQFF

clone size: few
J gene: TRBJ1-1
V gene: TRBV5-6
D gene: NA
CDR3 DNA: TGTGCCAGCAGCTTGGTGGGGCAGACTCTGAACACTGAAGCTTTCTTT
CDR3 protein: CASSLVGQTLNTEAFF

clone size: many
J gene: TRBJ2-1
V gene: TRBV6-1
D gene: TRBD1
CDR3 DNA: TGTGCCACCGGGACAGCAAACAATGAGCAGTTCTTC
CDR3 protein: CATGTANNEQFF

clone size: many
J gene: TRBJ1-2
V gene: TRBV24-1
D gene: NA
CDR3 DNA: TGTGCCACCAGTGATTTTACAGGAAACTATGGCTACACCTTC
CDR3 protein: CATSDFTGNYGYTF

clone size: many
J gene: TRBJ2-3
V gene: TRBV28
D gene: TRBD2
CDR3 DNA: TGTGCCAGCAGTCCAACCGGTGCCGCTAGCGGGAGCACAGATACGCAGTATTTT
CDR3 protein: CASSPTGAASGSTDTQYF

clone size: many
J gene: TRBJ2-1
V gene: TRBV24-1
D gene: NA
CDR3 DNA: TGTGCCACCAGTGATCCCGAGTTCGGTGAGCAGTTCTTC
CDR3 protein: CATSDPEFGEQFF

clone size: many
J gene: TRBJ2-7
V gene: TRBV29-1
D gene: TRBD1
CDR3 DNA: TGCAGCGTTGAAGACAACAGGGGAGAATACGAGCAGTACTTC
CDR3 protein: CSVEDNRGEYEQYF

clone size: few
J gene: TRBJ2-2
V gene: TRBV7-9
D gene: NA
CDR3 DNA: TGTGCCAGCAGCCCGGTTAACACCGGGGAGCTGTTTTTT
CDR3 protein: CASSPVNTGELFF

clone size: many
J gene: TRBJ1-2
V gene: TRBV5-6
D gene: NA
CDR3 DNA: TGTGCCAGCAGCTTGTGGGGGGCATACCACACCTTC
CDR3 protein: CASSLWGAYHTF

clone size: many
J gene: TRBJ2-7
V gene: TRBV20-1
D gene: NA
CDR3 DNA: TGCAGTGCTAGAGATCAAAGGGAAGTAACCTACGAGCAGTACTTC
CDR3 protein: CSARDQREVTYEQYF

clone size: many
J gene: TRBJ2-1
V gene: TRBV7-9
D gene: NA
CDR3 DNA: TGTGCCAGCAGCGCGAAACTAGGGACGAGCAATGAGCAGTTCTTC
CDR3 protein: CASSAKLGTSNEQFF

clone size: many
J gene: TRBJ2-1
V gene: TRBV3-1
D gene: TRBD2
CDR3 DNA: TGTGCCAGCAGCCCCCACCCGGGACTAGCGGGAAGTAATGAGCAGTTCTTC
CDR3 protein: CASSPHPGLAGSNEQFF

clone size: many
J gene: TRBJ2-1
V gene: TRBV7-3
D gene: TRBD2
CDR3 DNA: TGTGCCAGCCGGGCGGGAGGAGACAATGAGCAGTTCTTC
CDR3 protein: CASRAGGDNEQFF

clone size: NA
J gene: TRBJ1-2
V gene: TRBV27
D gene: NA
CDR3 DNA: TGTGCCAGCAAGCCCGCTGCTAACTATGGCTACACCTTC
CDR3 protein: CASKPAANYGYTF

clone size: many
J gene: TRBJ2-3
V gene: TRBV24-1
D gene: TRBD2
CDR3 DNA: TGTGCCACCAGTGATCACACTAGCGGGAGGGATACGCAGTATTTT
CDR3 protein: CATSDHTSGRDTQYF

clone size: many
J gene: TRBJ2-7
V gene: TRBV7-2
D gene: TRBD1
CDR3 DNA: TGTGCCAGCAACCGACAGGGGACACCCCCAGGGGGGCAGTACTTC
CDR3 protein: CASNRQGTPPGGQYF

clone size: many
J gene: TRBJ2-7
V gene: TRBV7-2
D gene: NA
CDR3 DNA: TGTGCCAGCAGCAACCAGTACGAGCAGTACTTC
CDR3 protein: CASSNQYEQYF

clone size: few
J gene: TRBJ2-4
V gene: TRBV3-1
D gene: NA
CDR3 DNA: TGTGCCAGCAGCCAAGGACATTTAGCCAAAAACATTCAGTACTTC
CDR3 protein: CASSQGHLAKNIQYF